The present TCR beta chain was sequenced within a study of T cells in Graves' hyperthyroidism and ophthalmopathy. Amplification targeted TCR beta CDR3 regions from RNA transcripts. First-round RT-PCR with HTBI primers amplified the TCR CDR3 region. TCRdb passed the multiplex PCR reads through MiXCR, listing each CDR3 protein once. The sample lists some 440,000 distinct CDR3 sequences, around 14% occurring once. The sample holds a few counts of this clonotype. This CDR3 contains 15 residues. Germline loops: CDR1 DFQATT, CDR2 SNEGSKA (reference sequence). V lost 3 bases and J 4 bases, leaving 15 bases between the germline ends. If no ophthalmopathy progression occurred within 18 months, Graves' hyperthyroidism was stable.

This TCR derives from a woman between 18 and 29 years old with Graves' hyperthyroidism. V is TRBV20-1 and J is TRBJ1-4; D unclear. The specimen sequenced was blood. This chain's CDR3 is CSARPPGRDNEKLFF. The CDR3 nucleotides read TGCAGTGCTAGGCCTCCCGGGAGAGATAATGAAAAACTGTTTTTT.